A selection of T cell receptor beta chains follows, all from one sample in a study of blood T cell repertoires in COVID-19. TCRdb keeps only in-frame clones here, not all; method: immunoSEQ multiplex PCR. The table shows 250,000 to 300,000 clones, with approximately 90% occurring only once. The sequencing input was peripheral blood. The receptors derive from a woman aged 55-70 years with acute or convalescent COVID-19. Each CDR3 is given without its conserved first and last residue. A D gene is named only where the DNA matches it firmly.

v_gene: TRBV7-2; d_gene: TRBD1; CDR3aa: ASSLTGGRGELF
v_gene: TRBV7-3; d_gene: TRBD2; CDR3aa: ASSTPLAGAYNEQF
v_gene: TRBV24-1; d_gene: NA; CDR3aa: ATSDTAGPKSDTEAF
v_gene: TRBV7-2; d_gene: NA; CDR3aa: ASSPTGTNYGYT
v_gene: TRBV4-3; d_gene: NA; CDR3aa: ASSQDARQVVDTQY
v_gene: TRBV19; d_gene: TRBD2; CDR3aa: ASSIGSAGGAYNEQF
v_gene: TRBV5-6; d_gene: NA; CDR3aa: ASSSLPRGQGTNEKLF
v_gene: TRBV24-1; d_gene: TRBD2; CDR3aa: ATSAWGGYEQY
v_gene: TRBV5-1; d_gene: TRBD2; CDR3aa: ASSQTLRLAGGPYNEQF
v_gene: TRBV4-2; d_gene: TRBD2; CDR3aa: ASSQDFSGLAGNEQF
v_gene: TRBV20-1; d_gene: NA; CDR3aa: SANLYEQF
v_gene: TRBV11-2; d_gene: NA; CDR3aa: ASSRGPPNYEQY
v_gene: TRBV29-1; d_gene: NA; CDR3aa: SVVDSETQY
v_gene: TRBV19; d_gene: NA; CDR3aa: ASSIEGASGYT
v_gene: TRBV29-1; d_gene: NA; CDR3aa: SVTVAAAQETQY
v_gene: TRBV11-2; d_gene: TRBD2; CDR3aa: ASSLAGGRETQY
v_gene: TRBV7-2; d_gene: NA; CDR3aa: ASSRQSSTEAF
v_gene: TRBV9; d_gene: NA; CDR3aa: ASSVELGASNTEAF
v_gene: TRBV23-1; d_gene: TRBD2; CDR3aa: ASSLHCPAGSYEQY
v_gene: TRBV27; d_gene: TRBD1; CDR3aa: ASSPGTGGYEQY
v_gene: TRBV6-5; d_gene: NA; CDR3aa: ASSYSRNLVVQAF
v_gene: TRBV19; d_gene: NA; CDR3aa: ASSRGTFEFVSPLH
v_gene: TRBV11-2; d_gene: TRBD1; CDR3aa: ASSLGGTGIYEQY
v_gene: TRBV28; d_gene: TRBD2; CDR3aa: AWGAGGLTDTQY
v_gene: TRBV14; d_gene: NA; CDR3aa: ASSPRDLYFGELF
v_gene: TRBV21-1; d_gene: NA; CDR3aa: ATRDRSDTEAF
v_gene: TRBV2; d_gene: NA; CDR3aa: ASSEEQRAPLH
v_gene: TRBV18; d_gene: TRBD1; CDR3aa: ASSPPGQGAGELF
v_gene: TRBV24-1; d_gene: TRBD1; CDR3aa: ATSAWTGLDEQF
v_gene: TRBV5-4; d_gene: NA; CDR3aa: ASSTGLVQDTEAF
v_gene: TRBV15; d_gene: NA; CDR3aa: ATSSQGLNYGYT
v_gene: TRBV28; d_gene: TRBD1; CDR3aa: ASSTTGGEKLF
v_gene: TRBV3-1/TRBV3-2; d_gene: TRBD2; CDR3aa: ASSQDLRRGGHSYEQY
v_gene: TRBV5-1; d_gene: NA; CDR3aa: ASRPGRDTYNSPLH
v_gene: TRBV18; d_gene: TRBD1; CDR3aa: ASSEGALETQY
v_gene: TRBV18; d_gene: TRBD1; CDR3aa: ASSPPLLTGGAGELF
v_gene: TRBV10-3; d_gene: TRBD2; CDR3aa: AISYLAGLDTQY
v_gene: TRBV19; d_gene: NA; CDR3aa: ASSNRGGDEQY
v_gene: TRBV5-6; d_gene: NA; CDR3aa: ASSSGGVNQPQH